These 4 T cell receptor beta chains were all obtained from the same sample, sequenced in a study of blood T cell repertoires in COVID-19. Sequencing was performed with immunoSEQ multiplex PCR; in TCRdb, only in-frame clones are kept and a portion is missing. Of 200,000 to 300,000 clones in the sample, about 85% were seen once. The sequenced material came from peripheral blood. The receptor source for this set is a man aged 60-69 years with acute or convalescent COVID-19.

This chain joins TRBV11-3 and TRBJ1-1; D is ambiguous. Deletions cut 4 bases from V and 1 base from J, with 10 bases between. This CDR3 contains 14 residues. Germline V gives CDR1 SGHNT, CDR2 YENEEA. The CDR3 bases are TGTGCCAGCAGCTCCCCCAGGCCGAACACTGAAGCTTTCTTT. Protein product: CASSSPRPNTEAFF.

This clone was detected only once. The chain recombines TRBV4-1 with TRBJ2-2, with 7 bases matching TRBD2. V shed 1 base and J 7 bases; nucleotides not matched to a gene: 15. CDR1 and CDR2 (germline): MGHRA, YSYEKL. CDR3 size: 18 residues. In nucleotides, the CDR3 is TGCGCCAGCAGCCAAGCACGTGCGGGAGAGAGGAGTGTCGGGGAGCTGTTTTTT. Encoded protein: CASSQARAGERSVGELFF.

The chain carries TRBV5-1 and TRBJ1-3, with D perhaps matching TRBD1 (6 bases). Trimming took off 0 bases at V and 0 bases at J, with 16 bases between the two ends. The CDR3 contains 18 residues. Germline V lookup: CDR1 SGHRS, CDR2 YFSETQ. The CDR3 nucleotides read TGCGCCAGCAGCTTGGTTCCGGGGCAGGGGACCTCTGGAAACACCATATATTTT. This sequence encodes CASSLVPGQGTSGNTIYF. Full variable domain (missing parts from reference TRBV5-1 and TRBJ1-3): KAGVTQTPRYLIKTRGQQVTLSCSPISGHRSVSWYQQTPGQGLQFLFEYFSETQRNKGNFPGRFSGRQFSNSRSEMNVSTLELGDSALYLCASSLVPGQGTSGNTIYFGEGSWLTVV.

The V gene is TRBV2, the J gene TRBJ2-3; 12 bases are a match to TRBD2. J lost 4 bases, V lost 1 base, and 6 bases had no gene match. The CDR3 is 17 amino acids. Germline V gene data show CDR1 as SNHLY and CDR2 as FYNNEI. In DNA, the CDR3 is TGTGCCAGCAGTGAAGTCCGACTAGCGGGGGTAGCAGATACGCAGTATTTT. Translating it yields CASSEVRLAGVADTQYF. Full variable domain (outside the CDR3, taken from reference TRBV2 and TRBJ2-3): EPEVTQTPSHQVTQMGQEVILRCVPISNHLYFYWYRQILGQKVEFLVSFYNNEISEKSEIFDDQFSVERPDGSNFTLKIRSTKLEDSAMYFCASSEVRLAGVADTQYFGPGTRLTVL.